These T cell receptor beta chains were read from a single sample in a study of shared clonotypes between healthy human individuals. Repertoires were generated with immunoSEQ multiplex PCR, while TCRdb's copy carries only in-frame clones and drops some. The repertoire holds 640,000 or so clones, with approximately 79% as singletons. The source material was memory CD4+ T cells sorted from blood. The origin of the receptors is a woman in her 30s in good health. Both conserved end residues are part of each CDR3. A D gene is named only where the DNA matches it firmly. Expanded clones are given a class, and other clones once, few, many or no size at all.

j_call	d_call	v_call	clone_size	cdr3_nt	cdr3_aa
TRBJ1-1	NA	TRBV5-5	few	TGTGCCAGCAGCTTGGCGGCGCGCCAGGGAAACACTGAAGCTTTCTTT	CASSLAARQGNTEAFF
TRBJ1-5	NA	TRBV27	NA	TGTGCCAGCAGTTCGAATAGGGCTGATCAGCCCCAGCATTTT	CASSSNRADQPQHF
TRBJ1-3	NA	TRBV5-1	NA	TGCGCCACCAAAGGAGAGGGTAGGAACACCATATATTTT	CATKGEGRNTIYF
TRBJ2-3	NA	TRBV18	NA	TGTGCCAGCTCCCCAGGACGCGCAGATACGCAGTATTTT	CASSPGRADTQYF
TRBJ2-2	NA	TRBV27	NA	TGTGCCAGCGGGGGGGCCTGGGCGATACCCAGGGGCGGGGAGCTGTTTTTT	CASGGAWAIPRGGELFF
TRBJ2-7	NA	TRBV1	NA	TGCACCAGCAGCCAGCCAGCGGGAGGATCCTACGAGCAGTACTTC	CTSSQPAGGSYEQYF
TRBJ2-1	TRBD2	TRBV18	NA	TGTGCCAGCTCAGCGGGGACTAGCGGGAGATTCAACAATGAGCAGTTCTTC	CASSAGTSGRFNNEQFF
TRBJ1-5	NA	TRBV19	NA	TGTGCCAGTAGTATTCTGGGGTCGGGCAATCAGCCCCAGCATTTT	CASSILGSGNQPQHF
TRBJ1-1	NA	TRBV7-3	NA	TGTGCCAGCAGCCCATCAAGGGGAAACACTGAAGCTTTCTTT	CASSPSRGNTEAFF
TRBJ2-7	NA	TRBV10-3	NA	TGTGCCATCAGTGCTAGTTATGAGCAGTACTTC	CAISASYEQYF
TRBJ1-1	NA	TRBV7-9	NA	TGTGCCAGCAGCTTAAGGGACACTGAAGCTTTCTTT	CASSLRDTEAFF
TRBJ1-2	NA	TRBV2	NA	TGTGCCAGCAGTGCTCAGGGCTCGGAGGGTGGCTACACCTTC	CASSAQGSEGGYTF
TRBJ2-5	NA	TRBV28	NA	TGTGCCAGCAGTCCACCCGAGGGAGAGACCCAGTACTTC	CASSPPEGETQYF
TRBJ1-1	TRBD1	TRBV27	NA	TGTGCCAGCAGGGGACGGACAGGGGGCGACACTGAAGCTTTCTTT	CASRGRTGGDTEAFF
TRBJ2-3	NA	TRBV6-6	once	TGTGCCAGCAGTTATCACGCAGATACGCAGTATTTT	CASSYHADTQYF
TRBJ1-1	NA	TRBV7-3	NA	TGTGCCAGCAGCGCATACTGGGACACTGAAGCTTTCTTT	CASSAYWDTEAFF
TRBJ1-2	NA	TRBV5-1	NA	TGCGCCAGCAGCCCCAGGGGTTGGGGGGATGGCTACACCTTC	CASSPRGWGDGYTF
TRBJ2-2	NA	TRBV2	NA	TGTGCCAGCAGTGCTAGTTCAAACACCGGGGAGCTGTTTTTT	CASSASSNTGELFF
TRBJ2-1	TRBD2	TRBV30	NA	TGTGCCTACACTAGCGGGAGCCGCGATGAGCAGTTCTTC	CAYTSGSRDEQFF
TRBJ2-7	NA	TRBV19	few	TGTGCCAGTAGTCCAGGGGGGAGGAGCTCCTACGAGCAGTACTTC	CASSPGGRSSYEQYF
TRBJ1-1	NA	TRBV6-5	NA	TGTGCCAGCAGACGGACATTCGACACTGAAGCTTTCTTT	CASRRTFDTEAFF
TRBJ1-1	NA	TRBV11-2	few	TGTGCCAGCAGCCTCCGATGGCTTCGGGGGACTGAAGCTTTCTTT	CASSLRWLRGTEAFF
TRBJ1-2	TRBD1	TRBV15	NA	TGTGCCACCAGCAGAGATTTAACCCCCGGGACAGGGGGTTATGGCTACACCTTC	CATSRDLTPGTGGYGYTF
TRBJ2-1	NA	TRBV30	NA	TGTGCCTGGAGTGTACGGGCCCCTCCGAATGAGCAGTTCTTC	CAWSVRAPPNEQFF
TRBJ2-7	NA	TRBV11-2	many	TGTGCCAGCAGCTTAGTAGGTACAGTCACGTCCTACGAGCAGTACTTC	CASSLVGTVTSYEQYF
TRBJ2-6	TRBD1	TRBV19	NA	TGTGCCAGTAGCCAACAGGGGCCTGGGGCCAACGTCCTGACTTTC	CASSQQGPGANVLTF
TRBJ2-7	NA	TRBV5-1	NA	TGCGCCAGCAGCGCACGGCCCTCCTACGAGCAGTACTTC	CASSARPSYEQYF
TRBJ2-7	NA	TRBV30	NA	TGTGCCTGGGGGGTAGGCGGCAGGGGCTACGAGCAGTACTTC	CAWGVGGRGYEQYF
TRBJ2-7	NA	TRBV28	NA	TGTGCCAGCAGTCTGACCCGCTACGAGCAGTACTTC	CASSLTRYEQYF
TRBJ2-7	NA	TRBV7-9	NA	TGTGCCAGCAGCTTAGTGTCAGGGCTTGAGCAGTACTTC	CASSLVSGLEQYF
TRBJ2-7	TRBD1	TRBV30	NA	TGTGCCTGGAGTGGCAGGACAGGGGGTCGCTACGAGCAGTACTTC	CAWSGRTGGRYEQYF
TRBJ1-3	NA	TRBV6-1	NA	TGTGCCAGCAGTGACCTGCAATCTGGAAACACCATATATTTT	CASSDLQSGNTIYF
TRBJ2-7	NA	TRBV5-1	NA	TGCGCCAGCAGCACAGGGACACCGACACGCCAGTACTTC	CASSTGTPTRQYF
TRBJ1-2	TRBD1	TRBV5-6	NA	TGTGCCAGCAGCACGGGGACAGTTTATGGCTACACCTTC	CASSTGTVYGYTF
TRBJ2-5	NA	TRBV2	NA	TGTGCCAGCAGGGGAGTCGGGGAGACCCAGTACTTC	CASRGVGETQYF
TRBJ2-3	NA	TRBV11-2	NA	TGTGCCAGCAGCCAGAATCTAGGGGGGACAGATACGCAGTATTTT	CASSQNLGGTDTQYF
TRBJ1-4	NA	TRBV28	NA	TGTGCCAGCGGAGCCCCAGGCGGGGAGGGTGAAAAACTGTTTTTT	CASGAPGGEGEKLFF
TRBJ2-5	NA	TRBV11-2	NA	TGTGCCAGCAGCTTAGTCGAGAGCGTCCAAGAGACCCAGTACTTC	CASSLVESVQETQYF
TRBJ1-3	NA	TRBV10-2	NA	TGCGCCAGCAGGGACAGTGCCTCTGGAAACACCATATATTTT	CASRDSASGNTIYF
TRBJ2-5	TRBD1	TRBV5-5	NA	TGTGCCAGCAGCATGGACAGGGCAGGGGAGACCCAGTACTTC	CASSMDRAGETQYF
TRBJ2-1	NA	TRBV18	NA	TGTGCCAGCTCACCAGGTCAGGGGGGCAATGAGCAGTTCTTC	CASSPGQGGNEQFF
TRBJ2-1	NA	TRBV29-1	few	TGCAGCGTTGATACGCGGGCTGGGCAGTTCTTC	CSVDTRAGQFF
TRBJ2-2	TRBD2	TRBV29-1	few	TGCAGCGTTTACCTAGCGGAAACGAACACCGGGGAGCTGTTTTTT	CSVYLAETNTGELFF
TRBJ1-2	TRBD1	TRBV6-5	NA	TGTGCCACCAGAAGACAGGGCGCTAACTATGGCTACACCTTC	CATRRQGANYGYTF
TRBJ2-7	NA	TRBV18	NA	TGTGCCAGCTCACTCCAGCTCGGGTACGAGCAGTACTTC	CASSLQLGYEQYF
TRBJ2-7	NA	TRBV5-1	NA	TGCGCCAGCAGCTTGGAGGGGCGGAGACCCTACGAGCAGTACTTC	CASSLEGRRPYEQYF
TRBJ1-1	NA	TRBV14	NA	TGTGCCAGCAGCCTCCAATTGACAGTTTTCTCTGAAGCTTTCTTT	CASSLQLTVFSEAFF
TRBJ2-3	TRBD1	TRBV6-4	NA	TGTGCCAGCAGCTACAACAGGGGCGCCGCAGATACGCAGTATTTT	CASSYNRGAADTQYF
TRBJ1-1	TRBD1	TRBV5-4	NA	TGTGCCAGCTCCCAGGGGGGTTTAGAGACCGTAAAGGGGGCTTTCTTT	CASSQGGLETVKGAFF
TRBJ2-7	TRBD2	TRBV11-2	NA	TGTGCCAGCAGCCGACTAGCGGGAGGTTCGTACGAGCAGTACTTC	CASSRLAGGSYEQYF
TRBJ2-1	NA	TRBV20-1	NA	TGCAGTGTTAAAAAGTTGAATGAGCAGTTCTTC	CSVKKLNEQFF
TRBJ2-5	NA	TRBV2	NA	TGTGCCAGCTTCTCGTACGGACAGCAAGAGACCCAGTACTTC	CASFSYGQQETQYF
TRBJ2-7	TRBD2	TRBV13	NA	TGTGCCAGCAGTTTACGGACTAGCGGAAATACCTACGAGCAGTACTTC	CASSLRTSGNTYEQYF
TRBJ1-1	NA	TRBV5-1	few	TGCGCCAGCAGCTTGTTGGGGACTGAAGCTTTCTTT	CASSLLGTEAFF
TRBJ2-7	NA	TRBV5-6	NA	TGTGCCAGCAGCTTGAACTACGAGCAGTACTTC	CASSLNYEQYF
TRBJ2-2	TRBD2	TRBV25-1	many	TGTGCCAGCAGTGGAGGCCTAGCGGCGAACACCGGGGAGCTGTTTTTT	CASSGGLAANTGELFF
TRBJ1-5	TRBD1	TRBV23-1	NA	TGCGCCAGCAGTCAATCCGACAGGGCCAATCAGCCCCAGCATTTT	CASSQSDRANQPQHF
TRBJ1-5	TRBD1	TRBV4-1	NA	TGCGCCAGCAGCCAAGGGGAGGCCAGGGGGAGGAATCAGCCCCAGCATTTT	CASSQGEARGRNQPQHF
TRBJ2-4	TRBD1	TRBV30	NA	TGTGCCTGGGGCCGGGAGTACGGGACAGGGGGCGAAAACATTCAGTACTTC	CAWGREYGTGGENIQYF
TRBJ2-3	NA	TRBV12-5	NA	TGTGCTAGTGGTTTGGGAGGGAGCACAGATACGCAGTATTTT	CASGLGGSTDTQYF